A selection of T cell receptor beta chains follows, all from one sample in a study of post-analysis software for immune sequencing data. TCRdb called the PCR reads again in MiXCR, with one record for every CDR3 protein. The sample contains 150,000 or so distinct CDR3 sequences, under 40% of which appear only once. This sample comprised blood, obtained after autologous hematopoietic stem cell transplantation. These receptors all come from a girl between 5 and 17 years old with multiple sclerosis. Each CDR3 is given without its conserved first and last residue. Where a row states a size, it is once, few, many or the class of an expanded clone; other rows omit it.

cdr3_length v_call clone_size cdr3_aa
14 TRBV13 once ASSAPGRNSYNEQF
15 TRBV5-1 - ASSLLPTGNGGNEQF
15 TRBV28 many ASSLLGAGGLRDEQF
15 TRBV7-8 few ASSLELAIPSSGEQF
13 TRBV7-2 - ASSLTSGNADTQY
9 TRBV12-3/TRBV12-4 - ACSEGTGEY
13 TRBV7-2 few ASSLKVTNSYEQY
14 TRBV4-3 few ASSQDYGGSYNEQF
13 TRBV14 - ASSRQGARSYEQY
16 TRBV6-5 - ASSSRTSGSNIGNEQF
15 TRBV3-1 - ASSHSSRGSGEETQY
14 TRBV20-1 few SARTSGGGLSYEQY
16 TRBV28 - ASSLRRIPRRGEPEAF
11 TRBV5-1 few ASSSDQNEKLF
12 TRBV28 - ASNLRGLNTEAF
11 TRBV12-3/TRBV12-4 - ASSLAETYEQY
16 TRBV7-7 - ASSLVGRGGRFTYGYT
14 TRBV4-2 - ASSQAGAGGSYEQY
12 TRBV29-1 many STEGYSYQETQY
12 TRBV12-3/TRBV12-4 - ASTGGGQRNEQF
12 TRBV7-9 - ASRNQGAGEKLF
14 TRBV20-1 - SASIARGGTYNEQF
13 TRBV20-1 - SARDLAGGTDTQY
14 TRBV4-3 few ASSQETSGGTYEQY
12 TRBV20-1 - SARDPGTSGTQY
12 TRBV9 - ASSVAQGGNEQY
13 TRBV4-2 - ASSQKGTGREKLF
9 TRBV4-1 - ASSHSGEQY
14 TRBV20-1 few SARRTGGLSGTEAF
12 TRBV29-1 - SVEDFANTYGYT
15 TRBV6-2/TRBV6-3 few ASSYSSSWDSYNEQF
11 TRBV11-1 - ASSLTNRGEAF
10 TRBV28 - ASSPGLGTQY
13 TRBV14 - ASSFVTGDFSEQY
11 TRBV27 - ASSSWSNQPQH
11 TRBV13 many ASSLGTDYEQY
14 TRBV4-1 - ASSQETQSSYNEQF
14 TRBV20-1 - SAIHRLAAFSNEQF
10 TRBV5-1 - ASSRGGAEQF
13 TRBV9 - ASSGQGRGGGTQY
14 TRBV20-1 once SAKNQGLAVGGEQF
18 TRBV28 few ASSLLLLAGGGKGYNEQF
13 TRBV2 - ASRPGLAFVNEQF